This TCR beta chain was obtained from a study of shared clonotypes between healthy human individuals. Study as a whole: CD4 naive cells filled three plates per donor, CD4 memory three, CD8 naive two and CD8 memory one.

Clones were sequenced by immunoSEQ multiplex PCR, and TCRdb holds only the in-frame ones, with some missing. The data contain hundreds of thousands of clones, around 92% of them singletons. Germline V gene data show CDR1 as MDHEN and CDR2 as SYDVKM. Trimming shortened V by 6 bases and J by 0 bases, and 28 bases separated the two germline ends. The CDR3 consists of 20 residues. Naive CD8 populations comprised CD45RO-negative cells positively selected for CCR7, excluding terminally differentiated effector memory CD45RA+ cells. What was sequenced was naive CD8+ T cells sorted from blood. This rearrangement joins TRBV28 to TRBJ2-3, with D perhaps TRBD1 or TRBD2 (5 bases each). The receptor comes from a man aged 25-40 years in good health. CDR3 sequence (DNA): TGTGCCAGCAGCACCCCCCGAATTCGCCCGGGGCGTCTTAGCACAGATACGCAGTATTTT. It yields the protein CASSTPRIRPGRLSTDTQYF.